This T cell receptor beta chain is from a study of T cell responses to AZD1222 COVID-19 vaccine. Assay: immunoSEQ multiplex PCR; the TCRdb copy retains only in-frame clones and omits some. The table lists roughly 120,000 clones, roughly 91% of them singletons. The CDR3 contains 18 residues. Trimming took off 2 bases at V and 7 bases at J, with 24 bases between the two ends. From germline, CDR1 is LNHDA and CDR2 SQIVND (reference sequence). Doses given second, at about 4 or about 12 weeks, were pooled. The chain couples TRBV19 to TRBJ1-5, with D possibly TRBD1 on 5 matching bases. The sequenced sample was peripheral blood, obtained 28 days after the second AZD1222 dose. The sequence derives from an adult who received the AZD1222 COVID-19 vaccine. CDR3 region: CASSIYPSTAPDGQPQHF. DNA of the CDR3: TGTGCCAGTAGTATATATCCCTCGACAGCCCCCGACGGACAGCCCCAGCATTTT.